Sequencing of this T cell receptor beta chain was carried out in a study of beta chain features in type 1 diabetes (dated by TCRdb to about 2018). Some background on the complete study: Patients and healthy donors did not differ in mean age, gender distribution, total cell number or subset yield. Naive and central memory subsets were obtained from all 28 donors, but regulatory and stem cell-like memory subsets were isolated from only 8 patients and roughly 8 healthy donors. The study compared the TCRB repertoires of sorted circulating CD4+ T cell subsets in recently diagnosed type 1 diabetes patients with those in matched healthy donors. Across all samples, some 100,000,000 sorted cells were examined, and cell number per subset correlated strongly with RNA yield. What the authors observed across the whole study: Because small numbers of individuals were included in the HLA sub-analyses, any influence of HLA type on TCRB rearrangement was left unresolved. Because cDNA was sequenced instead of genomic DNA, activated cells with high expression could be over-represented, although the groups did not differ in activation or CD3 levels. PCR might favor shorter templates, but patient and control samples were amplified and corrected together, so any skew would affect both groups equally. Naive, central memory and regulatory TCRB repertoires appeared to be more alike among patients than among healthy donors. Fewer insertions and more nucleotide deletions at VDJ recombination sites were observed in patients with type 1 diabetes, implying thymic rearrangement abnormalities. In all four CD4+ subsets, TCRB CDR3 length was moderately but significantly shorter in type 1 diabetes patients.

From each donor, a single peripheral blood sample of approximately 0.11 L on average was drawn into heparinised tubes. A BD FACSAria II and a panel including CD45RO, CCR7, CD25, CD127, CD95 and CD27 were used to sort naive, central memory, regulatory and stem cell-like memory CD4+ T cells. A purity above 98% was achieved for all sorted populations. PBMCs were separated immediately by Lymphoprep density gradient centrifugation and were stained directly, without being cultured. Samples were stained and sorted in pairs, with one healthy donor and one patient per experiment, so that batch effects were minimized. The entire isolated RNA was reverse transcribed using the High Capacity cDNA Reverse Transcription Kit, and thus expressed TCRB transcripts were sequenced. Deep immunoSEQ sequencing was performed on naive, central memory and regulatory T cell samples, with an average of roughly 4 million total reads per sample. Sorted cells were lysed in RLT buffer, and RNA was extracted using DNase-treated RNeasy Micro or Mini kits according to cell number. Each cell subset was processed on its own to prevent cross-contamination, while patient and healthy donor samples were processed together. TCRB sequences were amplified from cDNA with the immunoSEQ multiplex PCR, producing 87-bp fragments spanning the CDR3 region. Sequencing of the amplicons was done on the Illumina HiSeq platform. For the original study's pipeline: Synthetic template baselines were used to correct PCR bias computationally, reads within Hamming distance 2 were collapsed together, and singletons that could not be merged were discarded. Reads were aligned to IMGT to assign V, D and J genes, CDR3 length, and insertions or deletions at six rearrangement sites. Within each subset, clonotype counts were normalized to the number of sorted cells before true diversity and Gini coefficients were calculated with the tcR R package. The overlap coefficient, calculated on TCRB nucleotide sequences, was used to quantify repertoire sharing. Out-of-frame TCRB sequences from naive cells were analyzed to stand in for the pre-selection repertoire. The table was pulled from immuneACCESS by TCRdb, which kept in-frame rearrangements only. Such tables lose some clones; where checked, under half of the loss comes from unresolved V genes, and the rest has no known cause. V and J calls and clone size are given by that table; D and trimming were obtained from the DNA. The sample records nearly 700,000 clones, about an eighth of which are singletons. The ten largest clones represent less than 0.025% of the sample.

V is cut back by 3 bases and J by 4 bases, with 2 bases in the junction unmatched. Spanning cysteine to phenylalanine, the CDR3 consists of 13 amino acids. Of all the DNA, just the CDR3 is kept, 39 bases in frame from base 1. CDR1 is given as LNHDA and CDR2 as SQIVND, both from the germline V gene (reference sequence). Comment on this clone: Its binding antigen is unknown. Per-base qualities were not stored, and no clone one base away is much larger.

Sequencing was done on a sample of naive CD4+ T cells from blood. What the cell subset or site label conveys for this sample: true naive CD4+ T cells. The TCR was taken from a man aged 18 to 30 with type 1 diabetes. The V and J segments used are TRBV19 and TRBJ2-5; the central 7 bases match TRBD1. The nucleotides read TGTGCCAGTAGTATTCGACAGGGAGAGACCCAGTACTTC. This gives the protein CASSIRQGETQYF.